These T cell receptor beta chains were read from a single sample in a study of T cell responses to AZD1222 COVID-19 vaccine. Assay used: immunoSEQ multiplex PCR; TCRdb lists only in-frame clones, some missing. The table has about 170,000 clones, roughly 93% seen once; the top ten hold about 4%. The sequencing here drew on peripheral blood, taken on day 0 of AZD1222 vaccination. These receptors were collected from an adult in good health. Both conserved end residues are part of each CDR3. D genes are given only for firm matches. Some rows mark clone size as missing; the rest say once, few, many or name a class of expanded clone.

clone_size | j_call | d_call | v_call | cdr3_nt | cdr3_aa
- | TRBJ1-1 | TRBD1 | TRBV6-5 | TGTGCCAGCAGTCCCGGGGACAGCTTGGAAGCTTTCTTT | CASSPGDSLEAFF
- | TRBJ2-7 | - | TRBV6-5 | TGTGCCAGCAGTTACTGGGACATCTTTCTGGGCTACGAGCAGTACTTC | CASSYWDIFLGYEQYF
- | TRBJ1-5 | - | TRBV3-1/TRBV3-2 | TGTGCCAGCAGCCAAGGGGACGGTCAGCCCCAGCATTTT | CASSQGDGQPQHF
- | TRBJ1-1 | - | TRBV2 | TGTGCCAGCAGTGAAATAGGGGGTCGAGTCCCTGAAGCTTTCTTT | CASSEIGGRVPEAFF
- | TRBJ2-5 | TRBD1 | TRBV5-1 | TGCGCCAGCAGTGTCCTGGGACAGCGACAAGAGACCCAGTACTTC | CASSVLGQRQETQYF
once | TRBJ1-1 | - | TRBV6-5 | TGTGCCAGCAGCCGCACCGGGGGGACTGAAGCTTTCTTT | CASSRTGGTEAFF
- | TRBJ2-1 | - | TRBV27 | TGTGCCAGCAGTTTATCGAGGGGGTGGGATGAGCAGTTCTTC | CASSLSRGWDEQFF
- | TRBJ2-2 | - | TRBV5-1 | TGCGCCAGCAGCTTGGGAGGTGCTAACACCGGGGAGCTGTTTTTT | CASSLGGANTGELFF
- | TRBJ1-1 | - | TRBV11-3 | TGTGCCAGCAGCTTAGAGGTCAGAACCATGAACACTGAAGCTTTCTTT | CASSLEVRTMNTEAFF
once | TRBJ2-3 | - | TRBV5-1 | TGCGCCAGCAGCTTGGGTCCCCCAGATACGCAGTATTTT | CASSLGPPDTQYF
once | TRBJ1-2 | - | TRBV11-2 | TGTGCCAGCAGCCGAGGACAGCAGTTCTATGGCTACACCTTC | CASSRGQQFYGYTF
- | TRBJ2-1 | - | TRBV6-1 | TGTGCCAGCAGTGATAATTCGGGGAATTTTCAAAGCTACAATGAGCAGTTCTTC | CASSDNSGNFQSYNEQFF
- | TRBJ1-1 | - | TRBV10-3 | TGTGCCATCAGCATAGGGGGACCACAAGGGGAAGCTTTCTTT | CAISIGGPQGEAFF
- | TRBJ1-5 | - | TRBV18 | TGTGCCAGCTCACCGCGGGAAGTGTTAGCCGGAAGCAATCAGCCCCAGCATTTT | CASSPREVLAGSNQPQHF
- | TRBJ2-1 | TRBD2 | TRBV13 | TGTGCCAGCAGCCCGGCTAGCGGGGGGCCTGGCGATGAGCAGTTCTTC | CASSPASGGPGDEQFF
- | TRBJ1-6 | - | TRBV19 | TGTGCCAGTAGTACCCCACCGGGACTGTCCTATAATTCACCCCTCCACTTT | CASSTPPGLSYNSPLHF
once | TRBJ1-1 | - | TRBV12-5 | TGTGCTAGTGGTTCAGGGGTAATGACTGGAACTCGAGCTTTCTTT | CASGSGVMTGTRAFF
- | TRBJ1-3 | - | TRBV28 | TGTGCCAGCAGTTTAGAGGCTGGAAACACCATATATTTT | CASSLEAGNTIYF
- | TRBJ1-6 | TRBD1 | TRBV4-1 | TGCGCCAGCAGCCAAGATGGGACAGGGCCTAATTCACCCCTCCACTTT | CASSQDGTGPNSPLHF
- | TRBJ2-1 | - | TRBV18 | TGTGCCAGCTCAACCACGGCAGGGGCCCATGAGCAGTTCTTC | CASSTTAGAHEQFF
few | TRBJ2-3 | - | TRBV3-1/TRBV3-2 | TGTGCCAGCAGCCAAGATCGGGAGCGTACGCAGTATTTT | CASSQDRERTQYF
- | TRBJ2-1 | - | TRBV12-5 | TGTGCTAGTGCCTCAGTTTCGGATCTATACAATGAGCAGTTCTTC | CASASVSDLYNEQFF
- | TRBJ2-7 | TRBD1 | TRBV5-5 | TGTGCCAGCAGCTGGAGGGACAGGGGGTCGCACGAGCAGTACTTC | CASSWRDRGSHEQYF
once | TRBJ1-2 | TRBD1 | TRBV3-1/TRBV3-2 | TGTGCCAGCAGCCAGGCAGGGGGTTATGGCTACACCTTC | CASSQAGGYGYTF
- | TRBJ1-5 | TRBD1 | TRBV6-1 | TGTGCCAGCAGTGAAGCCTGGCACAGGGGGCTAGGGGGCAATCAGCCCCAGCATTTT | CASSEAWHRGLGGNQPQHF
- | TRBJ1-1 | TRBD1 | TRBV5-1 | TGCGCCAGCAGCTCTAGGACAGGGGGAAGGATCACTGAAGCTTTCTTT | CASSSRTGGRITEAFF
once | TRBJ1-1 | - | TRBV7-9 | TGTGCCAGCAGCTTAGTTAGTAACAGGGCTGAAGCTTTCTTT | CASSLVSNRAEAFF
- | TRBJ2-1 | TRBD2 | TRBV19 | TGTGCCAGTAGTATCGCAGGACTAGCGGTAAATGAGCAGTTCTTC | CASSIAGLAVNEQFF
- | TRBJ1-2 | - | TRBV29-1 | TGCAGCGTTTTTACCGGGGCGACTAACTATGGCTACACCTTC | CSVFTGATNYGYTF
- | TRBJ2-1 | - | TRBV13 | TGTGCCAGCAGCTTAGGGGCGGCGGGTTTCTACAATGAGCAGTTCTTC | CASSLGAAGFYNEQFF
- | TRBJ1-1 | - | TRBV11-2 | TGTGCCAGCAGCTTGATGGGCACCCGCGACACTGAAGCTTTCTTT | CASSLMGTRDTEAFF
- | TRBJ2-1 | - | TRBV14 | TGTGCCAGCAGCCACTGGGGGGATTCCTACAATGAGCAGTTCTTC | CASSHWGDSYNEQFF
- | TRBJ2-3 | - | TRBV19 | TGTGCCAGTAGTATTTGGGGACGCACAGATACGCAGTATTTT | CASSIWGRTDTQYF
once | TRBJ1-6 | - | TRBV27 | TGTGCCAGCAGTTTGCCCTCATCACCCCTCCACTTT | CASSLPSSPLHF
once | TRBJ2-1 | TRBD2 | TRBV5-1 | TGCGCCAGCAGCCCCATTTCCACGGGACTAGCGGGAAGTGAGCAGTTCTTC | CASSPISTGLAGSEQFF
once | TRBJ1-5 | - | TRBV2 | TGTGCCAGCAGTGAGACTTCCCTCTCGGGTCAGCCCCAGCATTTT | CASSETSLSGQPQHF
- | TRBJ2-7 | - | TRBV12-2 | TGTGCAAGTCGCTTAGCCTTCTATCTTACTAGCGGACTTATCGAGCAGTACTTC | CASRLAFYLTSGLIEQYF
- | TRBJ1-1 | TRBD1 | TRBV29-1 | TGCAGCGCTTTACAGGGGGGGAACACTGAAGCTTTCTTT | CSALQGGNTEAFF
- | TRBJ2-3 | TRBD2 | TRBV6-5 | TGTGCCAGCAGCCACTCTAGCGGGCCCACAGATACGCAGTATTTT | CASSHSSGPTDTQYF
- | TRBJ1-5 | - | TRBV18 | TGTGCCAGCTCACCACCGGGGGGAGGTCAGCCCCAGCATTTT | CASSPPGGGQPQHF